This is a list of T cell receptor beta chains from one sample in a study of blood T cells in healthy people across ages. TCRdb reanalysed the 5' RACE reads using MiXCR and keeps one entry per CDR3 protein. The sample records about 1.4 million distinct CDR3 sequences, approximately 63% being singletons. Sequencing was carried out using blood. Receptor source: a man aged 18 to 30 in good health. Each CDR3 is given with its conserved first and last residue. Fields, in order: V gene, J gene, CDR3 protein.

TRBV12-3/TRBV12-4	TRBJ2-7	CASSFSVGQWTYEQYF
TRBV6-1	TRBJ1-1	CASTHGIPRQGITEAFF
TRBV7-9	TRBJ2-7	CASELDDSYEQYF
TRBV9	TRBJ1-1	CASSVGRGEAFF
TRBV29-1	TRBJ2-1	CSVEPGTFNEQFF
TRBV29-1	TRBJ2-2	CSVVWDNTGELFF
TRBV5-1	TRBJ1-1	CASSLWARTMNTEAFF
TRBV12-3/TRBV12-4	TRBJ2-1	CASSSTSGRALGYEQFF
TRBV14	TRBJ1-6	CASSQGELGVGAGRYNSPLHF
TRBV27	TRBJ1-2	CASSFGTRTGAYGYTF
TRBV4-1	TRBJ1-6	CASSQEGGGLNSPLHF
TRBV27	TRBJ2-7	CASSPHGGGISSYEQYF
TRBV29-1	TRBJ2-1	CSVAHSGSYNEQFF
TRBV6-1	TRBJ2-1	CASSVSKGTDVLYNEQFF
TRBV4-1	-	CASSQVVGGTYNEQYF
TRBV3-1	TRBJ2-1	CASTQTQTGLAYYNEQFF
TRBV10-3	TRBJ1-4	CAISSQREDEKLFF
TRBV28	TRBJ1-6	CASSFETGYSPLHF
TRBV3-1	TRBJ2-7	CASTSATKRGDEQYF
TRBV5-6	TRBJ1-2	CASSHDRAITNYGYTF
TRBV25-1	TRBJ1-1	CASSELDAPNTEAFF
TRBV27	TRBJ2-1	CAARLPSNEQFF
TRBV4-3	TRBJ1-6	CASSPEQGAVSPLHF